Listed below are T cell receptor beta chains from one sample, sequenced in a study of TIL therapy for anti-PD-1-resistant metastatic lung cancer. Measured with immunoSEQ multiplex PCR; TCRdb has only the in-frame clones, and not every one. Here the sample spans 50,000 or so clones, 79% being singletons. The source was blood, collected at baseline. The receptors stem from a woman between 30 and 85 years old with non-small cell lung cancer. Both conserved end residues are part of each CDR3. The D gene is left open where the match is weak. The listing skips clone size in some rows; elsewhere it reads once, few, many or a size class.

>TRBV9|TRBJ2-5|few|-
CASSVGVSTLETQYF
TGTGCCAGCAGCGTAGGTGTATCCACCTTAGAGACCCAGTACTTC
>TRBV6-6|TRBJ1-6|-|TRBD1
CASSSSGGRDSPLHF
TGTGCCAGCAGTTCCTCAGGGGGCAGGGATTCACCCCTCCACTTT
>TRBV7-2|TRBJ2-7|-|-
CASSHGVGYYEQYF
TGTGCCAGCAGCCACGGTGTGGGTTACTACGAGCAGTACTTC
>TRBV19|TRBJ1-1|few|-
CASRALYEAFF
TGTGCCAGTAGAGCACTGTACGAAGCTTTCTTT
>TRBV9|TRBJ2-7|once|-
CASSAGKGGVYEQYF
TGTGCCAGCAGCGCCGGGAAAGGCGGGGTCTACGAGCAGTACTTC
>TRBV5-6|TRBJ2-2|-|-
CASSLALASQRTGELFF
TGTGCCAGCAGCTTGGCCTTGGCAAGCCAAAGGACCGGGGAGCTGTTTTTT
>TRBV6-6|TRBJ1-1|-|-
CASHFINTEAFF
TGTGCCAGCCATTTCATCAACACTGAAGCTTTCTTT
>TRBV6-5|TRBJ2-2|once|-
CASRRGANTGELFF
TGTGCCAGCAGGAGGGGAGCGAACACCGGGGAGCTGTTTTTT
>TRBV2|TRBJ1-4|few|-
CASGGEKLFF
TGTGCCAGTGGGGGTGAAAAACTGTTTTTT
>TRBV5-6|TRBJ1-2|-|-
CASSLAGAGGNYGYTF
TGTGCCAGCAGCTTGGCCGGGGCAGGAGGAAACTATGGCTACACCTTC
>TRBV6-1|TRBJ1-4|-|-
CASSEQGESEKLFF
TGTGCCAGCAGTGAGCAGGGTGAGAGTGAAAAACTGTTTTTT
>TRBV5-6|TRBJ1-2|-|-
CASSGIQENYGYTF
TGTGCCAGCAGCGGAATTCAGGAGAACTATGGCTACACCTTC
>TRBV7-2|TRBJ1-2|-|-
CASSLAENVAGYTF
TGTGCCAGCAGCTTAGCAGAGAATGTGGCTGGCTACACCTTC
>TRBV5-6|TRBJ1-6|once|TRBD1
CASSLRSWTGDSPLHF
TGTGCCAGCAGCTTGAGATCCTGGACAGGGGATTCACCCCTCCACTTT
>TRBV7-3|TRBJ1-5|-|-
CASSLDSNQPQHF
TGTGCCAGCAGTTTGGACAGCAATCAGCCCCAGCATTTT
>TRBV9|TRBJ2-1|-|TRBD2
CASSAEAMGLAGVGNEQFF
TGTGCCAGCAGCGCCGAAGCAATGGGACTAGCGGGAGTGGGCAATGAGCAGTTCTTC
>TRBV4-1|TRBJ1-5|once|TRBD1
CASSQDSGQAIPGNQPQHF
TGCGCCAGCAGCCAAGATTCGGGACAGGCCATCCCCGGCAATCAGCCCCAGCATTTT
>TRBV18|TRBJ1-1|-|-
CASSPHGDLNTEAFF
TGTGCCAGCTCACCACATGGGGACTTGAACACTGAAGCTTTCTTT
>TRBV5-1|TRBJ1-3|-|-
CASKATPSSGNTIYF
TGCGCCAGCAAAGCGACCCCGAGCTCTGGAAACACCATATATTTT
>TRBV6-5|TRBJ1-1|-|-
CASSYSSATEAFF
TGTGCCAGCAGTTACTCCAGCGCCACTGAAGCTTTCTTT
>TRBV9|TRBJ2-3|-|-
CASSVVPGTDTQYF
TGTGCCAGCAGCGTAGTGCCGGGCACAGATACGCAGTATTTT
>TRBV10-2|TRBJ2-7|-|TRBD2
CASSLPAGTTTYEQYF
TGCGCCAGCAGTTTACCTGCCGGGACTACAACCTACGAGCAGTACTTC
>TRBV10-1|TRBJ1-1|-|-
CASSDGGSNTEAFF
TGCGCCAGCAGTGACGGGGGCTCGAACACTGAAGCTTTCTTT
>TRBV4-1|TRBJ1-2|-|TRBD1
CASSQDQGARYGYTF
TGCGCCAGCAGCCAAGATCAGGGGGCTCGGTATGGCTACACCTTC
>TRBV28|TRBJ1-5|few|-
CASRPDSFYSNQPQHF
TGTGCCAGCAGACCCGACAGCTTTTATAGCAATCAGCCCCAGCATTTT
>TRBV15|TRBJ2-1|-|-
CATSRERPEQFF
TGTGCCACCAGCAGAGAGCGACCTGAGCAGTTCTTC
>TRBV19|TRBJ1-1|-|TRBD1
CASSAPGTGNTEAFF
TGTGCCAGTAGTGCACCCGGGACAGGGAACACTGAAGCTTTCTTT
>TRBV5-4|TRBJ2-6|-|-
CASSSFQGSGANVLTF
TGTGCCAGCAGCTCCTTCCAGGGTTCTGGGGCCAACGTCCTGACTTTC
>TRBV19|TRBJ2-1|-|-
CASGSLGEQFF
TGTGCCAGTGGGAGCCTGGGTGAGCAGTTCTTC
>TRBV5-1|TRBJ1-2|few|TRBD1
CASRTGVGANYGYTF
TGCGCCAGCAGGACAGGGGTTGGGGCTAACTATGGCTACACCTTC
>TRBV11-3|TRBJ2-7|-|TRBD1
CASSLETGGTYEQYF
TGTGCCAGCAGCTTAGAGACAGGGGGCACCTACGAGCAGTACTTC
>TRBV6-6|TRBJ2-1|once|TRBD2
CASSPGLAGVYNEQFF
TGTGCCAGCAGCCCCGGACTAGCGGGAGTATACAATGAGCAGTTCTTC
>TRBV15|TRBJ1-5|-|TRBD1
CATSRGDRGGNQPQHF
TGTGCCACCAGCAGAGGGGACAGGGGTGGCAATCAGCCCCAGCATTTT
>TRBV6-1|TRBJ1-5|-|TRBD1
CASSEARGQQPQHF
TGTGCCAGCAGTGAAGCGAGGGGGCAACAGCCCCAGCATTTT
>TRBV9|TRBJ2-3|once|-
CASSVAGFRADTQYF
TGTGCCAGCAGCGTAGCTGGCTTTCGCGCAGATACGCAGTATTTT